Here is one T cell receptor beta chain with its context. This sample was included in a study of blood T cell repertoires in COVID-19. Study information: T cells, B-cell-depleted T cells, or PBMCs provided the cDNA or gDNA that served as material.

CDR1 is MGHDK and CDR2 is SYGVNS in the germline V gene. V lost 6 bases and J lost 10, with 18 bases in between. This CDR3 spans 13 amino acids. Profiled with immunoSEQ multiplex PCR; TCRdb holds only in-frame clones, not every one. The repertoire holds about 210,000 clones, with 83% as singletons. The chain is built from TRBV25-1 and TRBJ1-1; D gene unclear. Input material: peripheral blood. This receptor was obtained from a woman in her thirties or forties with active or convalescent COVID-19. CDR3 sequence (DNA): TGTGCCAGCAGAGTTCGCCAGTCCGGGAGAGCTTTCTTT. It codes for CASRVRQSGRAFF.